This T cell receptor (beta chain) was recorded in a study of blood T cell repertoires in COVID-19. Deletions cut 5 bases from V and 6 bases from J, with 11 bases between. This CDR3 contains 12 residues. CDR1 and CDR2 (germline): LNHNV, YYDKDF (reference sequence). The repertoire was sequenced with immunoSEQ multiplex PCR; TCRdb's copy has only in-frame clones and lacks some. The table has 92,000 or so clones, 72% seen once; the top ten hold 14%. This rearrangement joins TRBV15 to TRBJ2-7, with D perhaps TRBD1 (6 bases). This TCR was recovered from a woman aged 80 or over with acute or convalescent COVID-19. Sequenced material: peripheral blood. CDR3 amino acids: CATSPGHSEQYF. In DNA, the CDR3 is TGTGCCACCAGCCCGGGACACTCCGAGCAGTACTTC. Drawing the rest from reference TRBV15 and TRBJ2-7, the complete variable domain is DAMVIQNPRYQVTQFGKPVTLSCSQTLNHNVMYWYQQKSSQAPKLLFHYYDKDFNNEADTPDNFQSRRPNTSFCFLDIRSPGLGDTAMYLCATSPGHSEQYFGPGTRLTVT.